Following are 10 T cell receptor beta chains from one sample sequenced in a study of patients and donors after allogeneic stem cell transplantation (dated by TCRdb to 2018 to 2020). Library preparation used RT-PCR. Sequencing used a NextSeq 550. TCRdb reprocessing: public reads trimmed at Q25 with fastp, clones called with MiXCR, in-frame beta chains kept. Rows matching on CDR3 protein sequence are summarized as one entry with the most common DNA and genes. For this sample the table gives hundreds of thousands of distinct CDR3 sequences, of which 16% were detected only once. The biggest ten clones account for 7.2% of the sample. The sample comprised blood, either unsorted or a sorted T cell fraction (not recorded which). Every receptor here comes from a human donor who was either an allogeneic HSCT recipient or a stem cell or donor lymphocyte infusion donor (not recorded which). It is not recorded whose cells these are; they may come from a transplant donor.

This clonotype was seen only a few times. The chain couples TRBV2 to TRBJ2-5; a weak D match, TRBD2 (5 bases). The germline V gene encodes CDR1 SNHLY and CDR2 FYNNEI. V dropped 1 base and J dropped 2 bases, with 14 bases sitting between them. The CDR3 contains 16 residues. In nucleotides, the CDR3 is TGTGCCAGCAGTGAAGGGAGCGGTCGAATACAAGAGACCCAGTACTTC. Residues: CASSEGSGRIQETQYF.

This clonotype was seen a few times. The chain couples TRBV11-1 to TRBJ1-1; TRBD1 is a possible D gene (6 bases). V gave up 2 bases and J gave up 4 bases, with 23 bases separating them. The germline V gene has CDR1 SGHAT and CDR2 FQDESV (reference sequence). The CDR3 runs to 18 residues. The CDR3 loop reads CASSLKPGHVEGGTEAFF. In nucleotides, the CDR3 is TGTGCCAGCAGCTTAAAACCGGGACATGTCGAGGGCGGCACTGAAGCTTTCTTT.

This clonotype was detected only a few times. The genes are TRBV20-1 and TRBJ2-3; 12 bases match TRBD1. This CDR3 spans 14 amino acids. Trimming removed 5 bases from V and 4 bases from J; junction bases left unmatched: 4. Germline CDR1 DFQATT, CDR2 SNEGSKA (reference sequence). The CDR3 protein is CSAEGTGGPDTQYF. The CDR3 coding sequence is TGCAGTGCTGAAGGGACAGGGGGCCCAGATACGCAGTATTTT.

The chain links TRBV20-1 to TRBJ2-7, with no clear D. CDR1 and CDR2 from the germline V gene are DFQATT and SNEGSKA (reference sequence). Trimming took 0 bases from V and 2 from J, leaving 17 bases between them. The CDR3 runs 16 residues. CDR3 sequence reads: CSARDRRRKKTYEQYF. The CDR3 bases are TGCAGTGCTAGAGATCGTCGGCGGAAAAAAACCTACGAGCAGTACTTC.

The sample holds many counts of this clonotype. The V gene is TRBV12-3 or TRBV12-4, the J gene TRBJ2-5; 8 nucleotides align to TRBD1. The CDR3 sequence is 14 residues long. V lost 5 bases, J lost 5 bases, and 7 bases stayed unmatched. The CDR3 is CASSVRTGWETQYF. CDR3 nucleotides: TGTGCCAGCAGTGTTCGGACAGGGTGGGAGACCCAGTACTTC.

This clonotype was picked up a small number of times. The chain carries TRBV12-3 or TRBV12-4 and TRBJ2-7; 7 bases are a match to TRBD2. The CDR3 has 13 residues. V lost 4 bases and J lost 6; bases outside the gene matches: 6. CDR3 residues: CASSSGRFPEQYF. The DNA for the CDR3 is TGTGCCAGCAGTTCCGGGAGGTTCCCCGAGCAGTACTTC.

This clonotype was counted between two and nine times. The V gene is TRBV2, the J gene TRBJ2-1; 9 nucleotides line up with TRBD2. The V and J ends lost 2 bases and 3 bases, in that order; junction bases with no gene match: 5. The germline V gene has CDR1 SNHLY and CDR2 FYNNEI. The CDR3 totals 16 residues. CDR3 residues: CASSENAGGYYNEQFF. Here the CDR3 DNA reads TGTGCCAGCAGTGAAAACGCGGGAGGGTACTACAATGAGCAGTTCTTC.

This chain links TRBV12-1 with TRBJ2-2; whether TRBD2, the table's D call, matches the DNA was not checked. TRBV12-1 is designated a pseudogene. CDR3 length equals 18 residues. CDR3 loop: CASSTREEAARDTGELFF. The DNA for the CDR3 is TGTGCCAGCAGCACCCGTGAGGAGGCCGCAAGGGACACCGGGGAGCTGTTTTTT.

In DNA, the CDR3 is TGTGCCAGCAGCTTATCTCCGGGACGGGGCTACACCTTC. Translated: CASSLSPGRGYTF. This chain links TRBV7-6 with TRBJ1-2; weak D call: TRBD1 (5 bases). The V gene lost 2 bases and the J gene lost 8 bases, with 12 bases spanning the gap. Germline V gene data show CDR1 as SGHVS and CDR2 as FNYEAQ. The CDR3 runs 13 residues. Complete variable domain (other parts from reference TRBV7-6 and TRBJ1-2): GAGVSQSPRYKVTKRGQDVALRCDPISGHVSLYWYRQALGQGPEFLTYFNYEAQQDKSGLPNDRFSAERPEGSISTLTIQRTEQRDSAMYRCASSLSPGRGYTFGSGTRLTVV.

This clonotype was recorded a few times. The genes are TRBV6-2 or TRBV6-3 and TRBJ1-6; D is possibly TRBD1 (5 bases). Germline V gene sequence: CDR1 MNHEY, CDR2 SVGEGT. The length of the CDR3 is 14 residues. With 6 bases removed from V and 7 bases from J, the gap between germline ends came to 13 bases. The CDR3 sequence is CASRDGGLNSPLHF. The CDR3, as DNA: TGTGCCAGCAGGGACGGGGGACTCAATTCACCCCTCCACTTT.